The sequence of this T cell receptor (beta chain) was determined in a study of blood T cells in healthy people across ages. Study as a whole: Capture by template switching was about one barcoded beta molecule per two T cells. Whole-study results and caveats: Older age coincided with a roughly linear decline in TCR beta diversity per million T cells. The study found more naive CD4+ cells and higher diversity in long-lived than aged donors.

A second about 6 to 11 cycle PCR used barcoded and J-beta primers. TCRdb recomputed calls from the 5' RACE reads with MiXCR, one row per CDR3 protein. The profile shows hundreds of thousands of distinct CDR3 sequences, roughly 49% of them singletons. A minimum of 6 million PBMCs was isolated per sample. This clonotype has a handful of counts. Its antigen is not known. The CDR3 runs 14 residues. Trimming stripped 0 bases from V and 4 bases from J, with 11 bases between. From germline, CDR1 is SGHRS and CDR2 YFSETQ. The chain is built from TRBV5-1 and TRBJ2-7; a possible D gene is TRBD2 (6 bases). Specimen: blood. The clonotype comes from an older woman in good health. The CDR3 nucleotides are TGCGCCAGCAGCTTGGCGGGGGATTTATACGAGCAGTACTTC. Its protein product is CASSLAGDLYEQYF.